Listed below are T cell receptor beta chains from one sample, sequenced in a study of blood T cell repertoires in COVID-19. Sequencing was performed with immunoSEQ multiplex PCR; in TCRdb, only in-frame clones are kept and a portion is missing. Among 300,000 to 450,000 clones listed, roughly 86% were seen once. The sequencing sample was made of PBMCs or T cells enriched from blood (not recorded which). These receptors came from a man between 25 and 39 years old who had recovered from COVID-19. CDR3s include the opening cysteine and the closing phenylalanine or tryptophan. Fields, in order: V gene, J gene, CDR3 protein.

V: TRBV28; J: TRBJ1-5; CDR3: CASSLGGQGWDQPQHF
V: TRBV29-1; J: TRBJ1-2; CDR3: CSVLRGDRGGYTF
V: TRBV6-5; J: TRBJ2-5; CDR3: CASSPQGFQETQYF
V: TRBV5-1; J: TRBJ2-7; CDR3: CASSLVGREGEQYF
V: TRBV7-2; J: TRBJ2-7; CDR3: CASSSPGQGRWEQYF
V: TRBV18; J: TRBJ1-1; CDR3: CASSPRSGTASEAFF
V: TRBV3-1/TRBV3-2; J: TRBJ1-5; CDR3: CASSEGLNQPQHF
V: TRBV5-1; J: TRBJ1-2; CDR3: CASSPGGGNYGYTF
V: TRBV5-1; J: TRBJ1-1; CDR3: CASSLLQDTEAFF
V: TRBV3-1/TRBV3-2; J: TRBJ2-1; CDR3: CASSQGGNREQFF
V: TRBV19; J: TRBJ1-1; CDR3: CASSIWAGNTEAFF
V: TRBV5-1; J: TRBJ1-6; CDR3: CASSLWVTLDRANSPLHF
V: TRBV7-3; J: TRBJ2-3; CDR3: CASSLAGPQDTQYF
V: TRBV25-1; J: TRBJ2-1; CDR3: CASSLLYEQFF
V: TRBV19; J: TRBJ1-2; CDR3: CASSLQGPGANYGYTF
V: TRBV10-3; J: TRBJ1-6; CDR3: CAISDRGANNSPLHF
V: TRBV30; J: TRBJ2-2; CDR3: CAWSTGQGLSGELFF
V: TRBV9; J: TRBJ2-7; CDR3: CASSPSGGFGSSYEQYF
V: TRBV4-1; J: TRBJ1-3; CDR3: CASSQYTGGSGNTIYF
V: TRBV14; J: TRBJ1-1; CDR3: CASSQGPSWNTEAFF
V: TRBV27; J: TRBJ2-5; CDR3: CASSRDRQETQYF
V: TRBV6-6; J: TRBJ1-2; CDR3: CASREDRAVYGYTF
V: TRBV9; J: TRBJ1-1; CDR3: CASSVAGQLNTEAFF